This T cell receptor (beta chain) was sequenced during a study of cytomegalovirus exposure and HLA in healthy donors. Study-level points and caveats: For most TCR sequences rarity was the rule, although some public TCRs occurred in many donors.

In the case of this clone: Its antigen is currently unknown.

The method was immunoSEQ multiplex PCR; TCRdb's version includes in-frame clones alone and lacks a portion of them. The top ten clones hold around 0.84% of a sample with about 330,000 clones, 70% to 90% of them seen once. Trimming at V came to 4 bases and at J to 3 bases, leaving 6 bases not matched to a gene. CDR3 length: 14 amino acids. Germline V CDR1 and CDR2: MDHEN, SYDVKM. The source material was PBMCs. The TCR originated in a woman younger than 30 in good health and CMV-seronegative. J is TRBJ2-7 and V is TRBV28; TRBD2 matches at 7 bases. The CDR3 loop is CASSWGGGFYEQYF. DNA of the CDR3: TGTGCCAGCAGTTGGGGGGGAGGTTTCTACGAGCAGTACTTC. Combining the CDR3 with reference TRBV28 and TRBJ2-7 gives the whole variable domain DVKVTQSSRYLVKRTGEKVFLECVQDMDHENMFWYRQDPGLGLRLIYFSYDVKMKEKGDIPEGYSVSREKKERFSLILESASTNQTSMYLCASSWGGGFYEQYFGPGTRLTVT.